This record looks at one TCR beta chain sequence and its context. The data are from a study of blood T cell repertoires in COVID-19. Trimming cost V 0 bases and J 6 bases; bases outside gene matches: 4. Per germline, CDR1 SGHAT and CDR2 FQNNGV. The CDR3 totals 15 residues. Repertoires were generated with immunoSEQ multiplex PCR, while TCRdb's copy carries only in-frame clones and drops some. The sample lists fewer than 450,000 clones, 80% to 95% occurring once. Material for sequencing was PBMCs or T cells enriched from blood (not recorded which). This clonotype originated in a man aged 18 to 29 who had recovered from COVID-19. V and J are TRBV11-2 and TRBJ1-3, with 8 nucleotides matching TRBD1. The CDR3 spells CASSLEGRGQNTIYF. CDR3 DNA: TGTGCCAGCAGCTTAGAGGGCAGGGGGCAAAACACCATATATTTT.